The 2 T cell receptor beta chains given below trace back to one sample, sequenced in a study of T cells in Graves' hyperthyroidism and ophthalmopathy (dated by TCRdb to the late 2010s). The library was prepared using multiplex PCR. The sequencing machine was an Illumina HiSeq 2000. Amplification of TCR beta CDR3 regions was carried out from RNA transcripts. The TCR CDR3 was subjected to a first round of RT-PCR using the HTBI primer set and the Qiagen OneStep RT-PCR kit. Using fastp at Q25 and MiXCR, TCRdb reprocessed the public reads and kept productive beta chains. Rows matching on CDR3 protein sequence are summarized as one entry with the most common DNA and genes. The sample profile shows some 800,000 distinct CDR3 sequences; roughly 40% of them were found once. Of the sample, roughly 8.3% is held by the ten largest clones. The sample was blood. The receptors originated from a man aged 18 to 30 with Graves' hyperthyroidism.

On this clonotype itself: A much larger clonotype is one base distant, so this may be a read error. Lacking the conserved final phenylalanine or tryptophan, this CDR3 likely reflects a read error. The V call is TRBV5-1, the J call TRBJ1-5; D is unresolved. V was shortened by 0 bases and J by 6 bases, with 10 bases between the two germline ends. The CDR3 runs 14 residues. CDR1 is SGHRS, CDR2 YFSETQ, per germline. This CDR3 is CASSLVEGGQPQHL. The DNA for the CDR3 is TGCGCCAGCAGCTTGGTTGAGGGCGGTCAGCCCCAGCATCTT.

In the case of this clonotype: At one of its ends the junction is not consistent with the germline gene, which may arise from a read error. The chain uses TRBV7-3 and TRBJ2-7, with 10 bases aligning to TRBD1. Germline V gives CDR1 SGHTA, CDR2 FQGTGA. This CDR3 has 15 residues. CDR3 loop: CASSQPGTGVYEQYF. Here the CDR3 DNA reads TGCGCCAGCAGCCAGCCCGGGACAGGGGTCTACGAGCAGTACTTC.